This T cell receptor (beta chain) was profiled in a study of cytomegalovirus exposure and HLA in healthy donors. Study results and caveats: The classifier reportedly diagnosed cytomegalovirus status with high sensitivity and specificity. In a later analysis, common viral pathogens appeared linked to several of the most significant clusters. As a later analysis revealed, the rate of TCR association differed by HLA locus, with DRB1 most and HLA-C fewest. In vitro work confirmed that a few CMV-associated chains recognize CMV antigens.

60 Vbeta and 13 Jbeta primers were used in PCR. Sequencing was performed with immunoSEQ multiplex PCR; in TCRdb, only in-frame clones are kept and a portion is missing. Recorded for this sample: tens of thousands of clones. The CDR3 loop spans 16 amino acids. The germline V gene has CDR1 LNHDA and CDR2 SQIVND (reference sequence). Between the trimmed V and J ends, which lost 1 base and 4 bases, there was a span of 13 bases. On this clone: The target antigen is unknown.

The sample comprised PBMCs. The rearrangement joins TRBV19 to TRBJ2-2, with D possibly matching TRBD2 (6 bases). The receptor comes from a female donor in good health and CMV-seronegative. The CDR3 sequence: CASSIARGKSTGELFF. The CDR3 coding sequence is TGTGCCAGTAGTATAGCCCGGGGGAAGAGCACCGGGGAGCTGTTTTTT.